This T cell receptor beta chain was captured by sequencing in a study of T cells after yellow fever vaccination. Points from the study as a whole: Post-booster samples contained most primary-vaccination clones (just under 98% CD4, around 89% CD8). Repertoires obtained by FACS sorting could include abundant clonotypes that entered as contaminants from the bulk population.

Of note for this clonotype: The antigen remains undetermined.

TCRdb reprocessed the 5' RACE reads via MiXCR and lists one record per CDR3 protein. The profile shows 620,000 or so distinct CDR3 sequences, 17% of them singletons. This clonotype originated in a man between 18 and 29 years old who received the YFV17D yellow fever vaccine. The input for sequencing was PBMCs, taken 4 to 6 days after the first yellow fever vaccination.

This CDR3 reads CASRMRDADEAFF. CDR3 sequence (DNA): TGTGCCAGCAGGATGAGGGATGCGGATGAAGCTTTCTTT. The chain carries TRBV5-4 and TRBJ1-1, with D unresolved. Germline V gene data show CDR1 as SGHNT and CDR2 as YYREEE (reference sequence). The CDR3 is 13 amino acids. V was shortened by 5 bases and J by 7 bases, with 15 bases between the two germline ends.